This T cell receptor (beta chain) was recorded in a study of blood T cells in healthy people across ages. A remark on this clonotype: The antigen is not known.

Through a sample-barcoded 5' primer and a J-beta primer mix, a second PCR was run for roughly 7 to 11 cycles. TCRdb reanalysed the 5' RACE reads using MiXCR and keeps one entry per CDR3 protein. The sample records about 1.4 million distinct CDR3 sequences, approximately 59% being singletons. Study-wide results and caveats: Total diversity from one million sequenced T cells was likely underestimated.

Every sample had a minimum of 6.5 million PBMCs isolated. Germline V lookup: CDR1 MGHDK, CDR2 SYGVNS. The V and J ends lost 1 base and 2 bases respectively, with 15 bases between them. The CDR3 loop spans 16 amino acids. Sequenced material: blood. V and J are TRBV25-1 and TRBJ2-7; TRBD2 is a possible D gene (7 bases). The clonotype comes from a man between 18 and 35 years old in good health. The chain's CDR3 is CASSEFEGGGTYEQYF. The CDR3 DNA reads as TGTGCCAGCAGTGAATTCGAGGGAGGGGGTACCTACGAGCAGTACTTC.